This TCR beta chain was captured by sequencing in a study of OX40 agonist ivuxolimab in advanced cancers. Blood specimens came from baseline, cycle 4 day 1, and cycle 7 day 1. The V gene end was trimmed by 4 bases and the J gene end by 5 bases; junction bases not matched to a gene: 6. The CDR3 totals 15 residues. The V gene's germline CDR1 is MDHEN and CDR2 SYDVKM. The assay was immunoSEQ multiplex PCR, and TCRdb's table has in-frame clones only and misses some. The table lists approximately 75,000 clones, more than 75% of them singletons. The sequence came from an adult with an advanced solid tumor such as melanoma, head and neck, liver or kidney cancer. The chain carries TRBV28 and TRBJ1-5; 9 bases map to TRBD1. Sequences were derived from CD4+ or CD8+ T cells sorted from blood, sampled in a trial of the OX40 agonist ivuxolimab. CDR3 sequence reads: CASSSIDRGYQPQHF. The CDR3 DNA is TGTGCCAGCAGTTCTATCGACAGGGGGTATCAGCCCCAGCATTTT. Together with reference TRBV28 and TRBJ1-5, the CDR3 gives the full variable domain: DVKVTQSSRYLVKRTGEKVFLECVQDMDHENMFWYRQDPGLGLRLIYFSYDVKMKEKGDIPEGYSVSREKKERFSLILESASTNQTSMYLCASSSIDRGYQPQHFGDGTRLSIL.